Listed below are T cell receptor beta chains from one sample, sequenced in a study of blood T cell repertoires in COVID-19. Here immunoSEQ multiplex PCR was the method, and the copy in TCRdb shows in-frame clones only, minus some. The sample lists about 160,000 clones; around 80% were seen once. Material: peripheral blood. Receptors originate from a woman older than 75 with active or convalescent COVID-19. CDR3s include the opening cysteine and the closing phenylalanine or tryptophan. A D gene is named only where the DNA matches it firmly. Clone size, where shown, is once, few, many, or a class for clones that have expanded.

clone size	J gene	V gene	D gene	CDR3 DNA	CDR3 protein
.	TRBJ1-2	TRBV5-1	TRBD1	TGCGCCAGCAGCCCCGGGACAGGGGGCTATGGCTACACCTTC	CASSPGTGGYGYTF
.	TRBJ2-3	TRBV5-5	TRBD2	TGTGCCAGCAGCACCGGAGCGGGGGGCCTCACAGATACGCAGTATTTT	CASSTGAGGLTDTQYF
.	TRBJ2-7	TRBV27	.	TGTGCCAGCAGTTTAGGAGGAGGGGACTACGAGCAGTACTTC	CASSLGGGDYEQYF
.	TRBJ2-2	TRBV4-3	TRBD1	TGCGCCAGCAGCCAAGCTAACAGGGGGACCGGGGAGCTGTTTTTT	CASSQANRGTGELFF
.	TRBJ1-5	TRBV12-2	.	TGTGCAAGTCGCTTCACCCCGGGGTGTCTTCCAGCGCAGCCCCAGCATTTT	CASRFTPGCLPAQPQHF
once	TRBJ1-3	TRBV11-2	TRBD1	TGTGCCAGCAGGATCCCCGGACAGGGTGCAGGAAACACCATATATTTT	CASRIPGQGAGNTIYF
.	TRBJ1-5	TRBV2	.	TGTGCCAGCAGAGGCAGGGCTGACAATCAGCCCCAGCATTTT	CASRGRADNQPQHF
.	TRBJ2-7	TRBV6-2/TRBV6-3	.	TGTGCCAGCAGTTTCTACCCAGGGGCAGTACGGGGTTACGAGCAGTACTTC	CASSFYPGAVRGYEQYF
.	TRBJ2-5	TRBV2	TRBD1	TGTGCCAGCAGTGCCGGGACAGGGGGAGTGACCCAGTACTTC	CASSAGTGGVTQYF
.	TRBJ2-7	TRBV4-3	TRBD1	TGCGCCAGCAGCTCCGGACAGGGGGCAGCTAGCGAGCAGTACTTC	CASSSGQGAASEQYF
.	TRBJ2-5	TRBV18	TRBD1	TGTGCCAGCTCCCGAGGGACAGGGCAAGAGACCCAGTACTTC	CASSRGTGQETQYF
once	TRBJ1-1	TRBV12-5	TRBD1	TGTGCTAGTGGTTTGGTATTGGGACAGGGAAGGAACACTGAAGCTTTCTTT	CASGLVLGQGRNTEAFF
.	TRBJ2-7	TRBV20-1	TRBD1	TGCAGTGCTAGTGAACAGGGGTGGGGCTACGAGCAGTACTTC	CSASEQGWGYEQYF
.	TRBJ1-3	TRBV7-8	.	TGTGCCAGCAGCTTAGTATTCAGTGGAAACACCATATATTTT	CASSLVFSGNTIYF
.	TRBJ1-2	TRBV11-3	TRBD1	TGTGCCAGCAGCTTAGGGGACAGCCTTCGAACAATCGATGGCTACACCTTC	CASSLGDSLRTIDGYTF
.	TRBJ1-3	TRBV19	.	TGTGCCAGTATTGCACAGGGTTTCGTTGGAAACACCATATATTTT	CASIAQGFVGNTIYF
once	TRBJ2-1	TRBV9	.	TGTGCCAGCAGCGTATCGGGCCCCGGGGGAGATGAGCAGTTCTTC	CASSVSGPGGDEQFF
.	TRBJ2-1	TRBV6-5	TRBD1	TGTGCCAGTACCGGGACAGGTAATGAGCAGTTCTTC	CASTGTGNEQFF
few	TRBJ2-2	TRBV6-2/TRBV6-3	TRBD1	TGTGCCAGCAGCGGACAGGGTCGAACCGGGGAGCTGTTTTTT	CASSGQGRTGELFF
.	TRBJ1-2	TRBV27	.	TGTGCCAGCAGTTTTAACAGGGAGGGCGGCTACACCTTC	CASSFNREGGYTF
.	TRBJ1-5	TRBV19	.	TGTGCCAGTAGTGGCAGTGCCAGTAGTGGCACAGTTAGCAATCAGCCCCAGCATTTT	CASSGSASSGTVSNQPQHF
few	TRBJ1-5	TRBV11-3	.	TGTGCCAGCAGCTTAGACGGCAGCGATCAGCCCCAGCATTTT	CASSLDGSDQPQHF
.	TRBJ1-4	TRBV7-9	.	TGTGCCAGCAGCAAGGGACAACCAACTAATGAAAAACTGTTTTTT	CASSKGQPTNEKLFF
few	TRBJ2-1	TRBV30	TRBD2	TGTGCCTCCCTTACGAGCGGGAGCTACAATGAGCAGTTCTTC	CASLTSGSYNEQFF
few	TRBJ1-1	TRBV19	.	TGTGCCAGTAGTATACAGGGGAACACTGAAGCTTTCTTT	CASSIQGNTEAFF
.	TRBJ1-2	TRBV7-2	.	TGTGCCAGCAGCTTTTTGCCAGAAGATAACTATGGCTACACCTTC	CASSFLPEDNYGYTF
.	TRBJ1-1	TRBV12-5	TRBD1	TGTGCTAGTGACATACAGGGGCCAAGGACTGAAGCTTTCTTT	CASDIQGPRTEAFF
.	TRBJ2-7	TRBV30	.	TGTGCCTGGAGCGGAGGGCTCCCAACCTACGAGCAGTACTTC	CAWSGGLPTYEQYF
.	TRBJ2-7	TRBV11-2	.	TGTGCCAGTGGGACTGCCTACGAGCAGTACTTC	CASGTAYEQYF
.	TRBJ2-7	TRBV28	.	TGTGCCAGCAGTTACACAGGGGGGGCCTACGAGCAGTACTTC	CASSYTGGAYEQYF
.	TRBJ1-1	TRBV7-7	TRBD1	TGTGCTAGCAGCCGTTTGCCGGGACAGGGTGAGAGGACTGAAGCTTTCTTT	CASSRLPGQGERTEAFF
.	TRBJ1-1	TRBV6-5	TRBD1	TGTGCCAGCAGTTACTCGGGACAGGGGGACACTGAAGCTTTCTTT	CASSYSGQGDTEAFF
.	TRBJ2-2	TRBV5-1	TRBD1	TGCGCCAGCAGCTTGAGACAGGGAACGGCCGGGGAGCTGTTTTTT	CASSLRQGTAGELFF
.	TRBJ2-1	TRBV18	TRBD2	TGTGCCAGCTCAACCGGGGGGACCGCCTACAATGAGCAGTTCTTC	CASSTGGTAYNEQFF
.	TRBJ2-7	TRBV7-9	.	TGTGCCAGCAGCTTATGGAGAAACAACGGGGACGAGCAGTACTTC	CASSLWRNNGDEQYF
.	TRBJ1-6	TRBV7-2	.	TGTGCCAGCAGCTTGGTACAGGGTAATTCACCCCTCCACTTT	CASSLVQGNSPLHF
.	TRBJ1-4	TRBV7-6	.	TGTGCCAGCAGCTCCCGGGACACGCTTCGGGAAAACGAAAAACTGTTTTTT	CASSSRDTLRENEKLFF
.	TRBJ1-1	TRBV4-3	.	TGCGCCAGCAGCCAAGATCACAGGATCGGCACTGAAGCTTTCTTT	CASSQDHRIGTEAFF
.	TRBJ1-1	TRBV29-1	.	TGCAGCGGCCAACGGGAGTACACTGAAGCTTTCTTT	CSGQREYTEAFF
.	TRBJ1-1	TRBV19	.	TGTGCCAGTAGTATGGCAGGGATAACTGAAGCTTTCTTT	CASSMAGITEAFF
.	TRBJ1-3	TRBV23-1	.	TGCGCCAGCAGCCCTAGTACCGGCTACTCTGGAAACACCATATATTTT	CASSPSTGYSGNTIYF